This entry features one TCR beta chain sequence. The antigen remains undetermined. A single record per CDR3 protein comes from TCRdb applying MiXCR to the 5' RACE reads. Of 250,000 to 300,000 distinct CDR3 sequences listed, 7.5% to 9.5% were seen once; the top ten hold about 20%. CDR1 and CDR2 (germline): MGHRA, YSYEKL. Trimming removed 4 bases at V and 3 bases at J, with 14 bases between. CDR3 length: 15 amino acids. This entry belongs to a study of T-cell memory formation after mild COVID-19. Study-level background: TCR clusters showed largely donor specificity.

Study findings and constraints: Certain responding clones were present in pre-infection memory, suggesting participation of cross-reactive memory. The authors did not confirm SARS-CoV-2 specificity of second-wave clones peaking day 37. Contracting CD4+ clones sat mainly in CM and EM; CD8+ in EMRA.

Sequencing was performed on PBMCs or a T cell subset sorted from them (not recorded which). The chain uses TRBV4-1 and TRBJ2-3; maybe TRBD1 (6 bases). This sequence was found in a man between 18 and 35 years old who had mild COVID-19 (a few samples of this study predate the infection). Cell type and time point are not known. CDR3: CASSRGRGATDTQYF. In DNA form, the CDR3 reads TGCGCCAGCAGCCGCGGCAGGGGAGCGACAGATACGCAGTATTTT.